This TCR beta chain was obtained from a study of beta chain features in type 1 diabetes. General study points: Researchers report that Type 1 diabetes patients had moderately but significantly shorter TCRB CDR3s across all four CD4+ subsets. For patients and controls alike, PCR might favor shorter templates to the same degree. Any HLA-type effect on TCRB rearrangement remained unresolved here.

Details on this clone: The antigen is unknown.

The entirety of the isolated RNA underwent reverse transcription, so expressed TCRB transcripts were sequenced. TCRdb's copy holds only in-frame clones and misses some; the assay was immunoSEQ multiplex PCR. The sample lists 40,000 to 45,000 clones, around 52% occurring once. Deletions cut 1 base from V and 6 bases from J, with 11 bases between. The V gene's germline CDR1 is SGHDT and CDR2 YYEEEE. The CDR3 is 14 residues long. The sample consisted of Tregs from blood. The chain joins TRBV5-6 to TRBJ1-5, with D possibly TRBD1 on 5 matching bases. The TCR comes from a woman between 18 and 30 years old in good health. CDR3: CASSLTGFGQPQHF. DNA of the CDR3: TGTGCCAGCAGCTTGACAGGCTTCGGTCAGCCCCAGCATTTT.